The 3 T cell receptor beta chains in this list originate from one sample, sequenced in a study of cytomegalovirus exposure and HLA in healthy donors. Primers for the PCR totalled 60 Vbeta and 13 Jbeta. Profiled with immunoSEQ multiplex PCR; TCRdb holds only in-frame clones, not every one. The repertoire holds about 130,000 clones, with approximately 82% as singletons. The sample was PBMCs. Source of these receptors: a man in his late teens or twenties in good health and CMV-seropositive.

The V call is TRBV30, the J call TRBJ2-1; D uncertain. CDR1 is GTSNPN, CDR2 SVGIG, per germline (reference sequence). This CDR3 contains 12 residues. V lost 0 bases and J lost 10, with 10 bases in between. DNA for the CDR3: TGTGCCTGGAGTGTAAGTGTCAGAGAGCAGTTCTTC. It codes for CAWSVSVREQFF.

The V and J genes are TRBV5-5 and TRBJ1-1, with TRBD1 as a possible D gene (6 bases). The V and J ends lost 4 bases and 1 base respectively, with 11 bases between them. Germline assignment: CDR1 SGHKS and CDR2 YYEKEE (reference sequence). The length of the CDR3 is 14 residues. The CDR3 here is CASSTPRGNTEAFF. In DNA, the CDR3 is TGTGCCAGCAGCACGCCCAGGGGGAACACTGAAGCTTTCTTT.

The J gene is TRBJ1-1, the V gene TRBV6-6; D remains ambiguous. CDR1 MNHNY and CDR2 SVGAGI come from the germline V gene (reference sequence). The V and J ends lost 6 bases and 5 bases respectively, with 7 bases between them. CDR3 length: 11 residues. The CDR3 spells CASSPQTEAFF. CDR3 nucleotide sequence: TGTGCCAGCAGCCCCCAGACTGAAGCTTTCTTT.